This T cell receptor (beta chain) was recovered during a study of human thymus T cells. Study results and caveats: Related research described strongly overlapping thymic repertoires in unrelated people.

Germline V lookup: CDR1 SGHNT, CDR2 YYREEE (reference sequence). This CDR3 comprises 13 residues. Trimming took off 0 bases at V and 4 bases at J, with 7 bases between the two ends. A word on this clone: The antigen is unknown.

Corrective heart surgery yielded resections, and these provided the thymus tissue. Healthy Finnish infants having corrective surgery for congenital heart defects served as donors. Assay: immunoSEQ multiplex PCR; the TCRdb copy retains only in-frame clones and omits some. The sample shows tens of thousands of clones, roughly 96% of them seen only once. Sequenced input: thymus tissue. The receptor was derived from a boy younger than two with a congenital heart defect but otherwise immunologically healthy. The chain combines TRBV5-4 with TRBJ1-2; D is unresolved. The DNA for the CDR3 is TGTGCCAGCAGCTTGGGTGACTCCTATGGCTACACCTTC. As protein: CASSLGDSYGYTF. Complete variable domain (other parts from reference TRBV5-4 and TRBJ1-2): ETGVTQSPTHLIKTRGQQVTLRCSSQSGHNTVSWYQQALGQGPQFIFQYYREEENGRGNFPPRFSGLQFPNYSSELNVNALELDDSALYLCASSLGDSYGYTFGSGTRLTVV.